This T cell receptor beta chain was identified during a study of T cell responses to AZD1222 COVID-19 vaccine. Study-wide results and limits: When two AZD1222 doses had been given, Spike-specific TCR breadth and depth rose.

To note about this clone: The antigen is undetermined.

Data came from immunoSEQ multiplex PCR; TCRdb stores just in-frame clones and leaves some out. The data contain 100,000 to 110,000 clones, around 90% of them singletons. V was shortened by 2 bases and J by 8 bases, with 7 bases between the two germline ends. The CDR3 consists of 11 residues. Germline V gene lookup returns CDR1 SQVTM and CDR2 ANQGSEA. The J gene is TRBJ2-1, the V gene TRBV29-1, with D hard to call. The specimen was peripheral blood, collected on day 0 of AZD1222 vaccination. This TCR came from an adult in good health. CDR3 in DNA: TGCAGCGTTGAATACGCGGATGAGCAGTTCTTC. Translation gives CSVEYADEQFF.